The 30 T cell receptor beta chains below come from one sample, sequenced in a study of blood T cell repertoires in COVID-19 (dated by TCRdb to the early 2020s). Libraries came from the immunoSEQ multiplex PCR assay. TCRdb's version of the immuneACCESS table is confined to in-frame rearrangements and falls short of the full clone set. An unresolved V gene accounts for under half of the shortfall where checked; the remainder is of unknown origin. This sample holds fewer than 450,000 clones; over 75% were observed only once. Jointly, the top ten make up 2% to 2.5% of the sample. Sequencing was carried out using PBMCs or T cells enriched from blood (not recorded which). These receptors originate from a woman in her forties with acute COVID-19.

This chain links TRBV6-6 with TRBJ1-2; D is unresolved. Between the trimmed V and J ends, which lost 2 bases and 8 bases, there was a span of 12 bases. In germline, CDR1 is MNHNY, CDR2 SVGAGI (reference sequence). The CDR3 has 13 amino acids. The CDR3 loop is CASSYEVFEGYTF. CDR3 nucleotides: TGTGCCAGCAGTTACGAGGTATTTGAAGGCTACACCTTC.

As DNA, the CDR3 is TGTGCCAGCAGACACCGGGACAGGGTCGGCTACACCTTC. This codes for CASRHRDRVGYTF. The chain joins TRBV13 to TRBJ1-2, with 9 bases identical to TRBD1. The CDR3 spans 13 residues. Looked up from germline, CDR1 is PRHDT and CDR2 is FYEKMQ (reference sequence). V gave up 6 bases and J gave up 8 bases; unmatched junction bases: 7.

The rearrangement links TRBV5-1 to TRBJ1-2; 8 bases match TRBD1. CDR1 and CDR2 (germline): SGHRS, YFSETQ. The CDR3 contains 13 residues. J gave up 3 bases and V 5 bases, and 3 bases lay outside the gene matches. CDR3 DNA sequence: TGCGCCAGCAGGCCGGACAGGGACTATGGCTACACCTTC. As protein: CASRPDRDYGYTF.

The V gene is TRBV19, the J gene TRBJ2-7; D uncertain. Germline-derived CDR1 and CDR2 are LNHDA and SQIVND (reference sequence). Trimming removed 6 bases from V and 0 bases from J, with 12 bases in between. The CDR3 has 14 amino acids. In DNA form, the CDR3 reads TGTGCCAGTAGGTCTCTAGGTAGCTCCTACGAGCAGTACTTC. This codes for CASRSLGSSYEQYF.

This sequence joins TRBV15 and TRBJ2-3; D not certain. The CDR3 length is 15 residues. Germline CDR1 reads LNHNV; CDR2 reads YYDKDF (reference sequence). Trimming stripped 1 base from V and 2 bases from J, with 10 bases between. The DNA for the CDR3 is TGTGCCACCAGCAGAGCTTACAACCCCACAGATACGCAGTATTTT. It is translated as CATSRAYNPTDTQYF.

The rearrangement uses TRBV27 and TRBJ1-2; 9 nucleotides agree with TRBD1. Germline V gene data show CDR1 as MNHEY and CDR2 as SMNVEV (reference sequence). Trimming cost V 11 bases and J 8 bases; bases outside gene matches: 9. CDR3 length: 12 residues. In nucleotides, the CDR3 is TGTGCCTCATCAAACAGGGGGCAGGGCTACACCTTC. Translated, it gives CASSNRGQGYTF.

The genes are TRBV7-9 and TRBJ1-1; D unresolved. Germline V gene sequence: CDR1 SEHNR, CDR2 FQNEAQ (reference sequence). The CDR3 has 14 amino acids. Trimming shortened V by 5 bases and J by 10 bases, and 20 bases separated the two germline ends. CDR3 sequence reads: CASSPPRTRSGAFF. The CDR3 bases are TGTGCCAGCAGCCCCCCGAGGACCCGAAGCGGAGCTTTCTTT.

This clone was detected once. The V and J genes are TRBV6-5 and TRBJ1-5, with D perhaps TRBD1 (5 bases). CDR1 and CDR2 from the germline V gene are MNHEY and SVGAGI. Between the trimmed V and J ends, which lost 4 bases and 5 bases, there was a span of 9 bases. The CDR3 is 13 residues long. The CDR3 nucleotides are TGTGCCAGCAGTTGGGGCAGACATCAGCCCCAGCATTTT. Residues: CASSWGRHQPQHF.

The V call is TRBV4-1, the J call TRBJ2-5, with 12 positions matching TRBD2. This CDR3 region has 16 residues. The ends lost 4 bases at V and 2 bases at J; junction bases unmatched: 5. Germline CDR1 reads MGHRA; CDR2 reads YSYEKL. The CDR3 nucleotides read TGCGCCAGCAGCCTCTATGGACTAGCGGGGCAAGAGACCCAGTACTTC. This encodes CASSLYGLAGQETQYF.

V gene TRBV19 combines with J gene TRBJ1-2; the D gene is possibly TRBD1 (5 bases). Per the germline V gene, CDR1 is LNHDA and CDR2 is SQIVND (reference sequence). The length of the CDR3 is 14 residues. Deletions cut 7 bases from V and 4 bases from J, with 16 bases between. CDR3 sequence: CASNREVRGYGYTF. The DNA for the CDR3 is TGTGCCAGTAACCGGGAGGTGAGGGGCTATGGCTACACCTTC.

The count of this clone is one. The V gene is TRBV19, the J gene TRBJ1-2; perhaps TRBD1 as D (6 bases). The germline V gene has CDR1 LNHDA and CDR2 SQIVND (reference sequence). V lost 5 bases and J lost 3, with 19 bases in between. CDR3 length: 16 amino acids. The CDR3 DNA reads as TGTGCCAGTAGTGCCCCGGGGGGCAGGGTCGACTATGGCTACACCTTC. Amino acids: CASSAPGGRVDYGYTF.

This clone has a handful of counts. The chain uses TRBV6-5 and TRBJ1-1; a weak D match, TRBD1 (5 bases). Trimming stripped 0 bases from V and 4 bases from J, with 15 bases between. The CDR3 has 16 amino acids. Germline V gives CDR1 MNHEY, CDR2 SVGAGI. The CDR3 DNA reads TGTGCCAGCAGTTACTCGAGCAGGGCAGGAGCCACTGAAGCTTTCTTT. As protein: CASSYSSRAGATEAFF.

The rearrangement uses TRBV5-5 and TRBJ2-5, with D possibly TRBD1 on 5 matching bases. The CDR3 totals 15 residues. Germline V gives CDR1 SGHKS, CDR2 YYEKEE (reference sequence). V lost 4 bases, J lost 1 base, and 14 bases lay in between. The CDR3 region has the DNA TGTGCCAGCAGCCCGATGACAGTCGTCCAAGAGACCCAGTACTTC. Translation: CASSPMTVVQETQYF.

The chain employs TRBV15 and TRBJ2-1, with D perhaps matching TRBD2 (6 bases). There are 13 residues in the CDR3. V dropped 4 bases and J dropped 4 bases, with 8 bases sitting between them. Germline V CDR1 and CDR2: LNHNV, YYDKDF (reference sequence). CDR3 loop: CATSMGTYNEQFF. The DNA for the CDR3 is TGTGCCACCAGCATGGGGACTTACAATGAGCAGTTCTTC.

The chain is built from TRBV5-5 and TRBJ1-1; D call uncertain. The CDR3 length is 15 residues. Between the trimmed V and J ends, which lost 0 bases and 10 bases, there was a span of 19 bases. CDR1 SGHKS and CDR2 YYEKEE come from the germline V gene (reference sequence). CDR3 in amino acids: CASSLAGSFRVGAFF. The CDR3 nucleotides read TGTGCCAGCAGCTTGGCCGGGAGTTTTCGTGTAGGAGCTTTCTTT.

The chain employs TRBV29-1 and TRBJ1-2; 11 bases are shared with TRBD1. Germline CDR1 reads SQVTM; CDR2 reads ANQGSEA. With 3 bases clipped from V and 7 bases from J, the junction kept 4 bases outside the gene matches. The CDR3 extends over 13 amino acids. The CDR3 nucleotides are TGCAGCGTTGACGGACAGGGGGCTAGTGGCTACACCTTC. This sequence encodes CSVDGQGASGYTF. The variable domain in full, completed from reference TRBV29-1 and TRBJ1-2, reads SAVISQKPSRDICQRGTSLTIQCQVDSQVTMMFWYRQQPGQSLTLIATANQGSEATYESGFVIDKFPISRPNLTFSTLTVSNMSPEDSSIYLCSVDGQGASGYTFGSGTRLTVV.

This rearrangement joins TRBV2 to TRBJ1-6; D call uncertain. V lost 6 bases and J 7 bases, leaving 16 bases between the germline ends. The CDR3 totals 15 residues. Germline assignment: CDR1 SNHLY and CDR2 FYNNEI. CDR3 DNA: TGTGCCAGCAGGGAGACGACCGCCCCGAATTCACCCCTCCACTTT. As protein: CASRETTAPNSPLHF. Full variable domain (rest looked up from reference TRBV2 and TRBJ1-6): EPEVTQTPSHQVTQMGQEVILRCVPISNHLYFYWYRQILGQKVEFLVSFYNNEISEKSEIFDDQFSVERPDGSNFTLKIRSTKLEDSAMYFCASRETTAPNSPLHFGNGTRLTVT.

The genes are TRBV15 and TRBJ1-1; TRBD1 matches at 11 bases. CDR1 and CDR2 (germline): LNHNV, YYDKDF (reference sequence). The CDR3 length is 14 residues. The V segment lost 2 bases and the J segment 5 bases; nucleotides outside the gene matches: 1. The CDR3 DNA sequence: TGTGCCACCAGCAGATGGGACAGGGGGACTGAAGCTTTCTTT. It codes for CATSRWDRGTEAFF.

V and J are TRBV19 and TRBJ1-3; D unclear. V was clipped by 3 bases and J by 4 bases, with 4 bases between them. Germline CDR1 reads LNHDA; CDR2 reads SQIVND (reference sequence). The CDR3 has 12 residues. CDR3: CASSIIGNTIYF. Written as DNA, the CDR3 is TGTGCCAGTAGTATTATCGGAAACACCATATATTTT.

This clone is a singleton in its sample. The V and J genes are TRBV5-1 and TRBJ2-1; TRBD1 aligns across 8 bases. Germline loops: CDR1 SGHRS, CDR2 YFSETQ. The CDR3 covers 16 residues. The junction had 6 bases not matched to a gene; V was cut back by 4 bases and J by 0 bases. The CDR3 nucleotides read TGCGCCAGCAGCCCGGGACAGGCCCCCTCCTACAATGAGCAGTTCTTC. Amino acid sequence: CASSPGQAPSYNEQFF.

As DNA, the CDR3 is TGTGCCAGCAGTTTCCCGGGGAGGGTCTGGTACTTC. Protein sequence: CASSFPGRVWYF. This chain uses TRBV27 with TRBJ2-7; 7 bases are shared with TRBD2. Germline trimming cut 3 bases from V and 12 bases from J; bases unmatched to any gene: 8. This CDR3 spans 12 amino acids. Germline V gives CDR1 MNHEY, CDR2 SMNVEV (reference sequence).

This clone was counted a few times. The chain recombines TRBV7-8 with TRBJ1-4; 12 bases are shared with TRBD1. V shed 0 bases, J shed 7 bases, and the junction held 3 bases outside the gene matches. Germline V lookup: CDR1 SGHVS, CDR2 FQNEAQ. The CDR3 covers 16 residues. The CDR3 coding sequence is TGTGCCAGCAGCTTAGCTAGGGACAGGGGGCCTGAAAAACTGTTTTTT. Protein product: CASSLARDRGPEKLFF.

The CDR3 sequence: CASSVGGLDSYEQYF. The CDR3 DNA is TGTGCCAGCAGCGTCGGGGGGCTAGACTCCTACGAGCAGTACTTC. The chain employs TRBV27 and TRBJ2-7, with D possibly matching TRBD2 (7 bases). CDR3 length: 15 amino acids. V was clipped by 6 bases and J by 0 bases, with 15 bases between them. Germline CDR1 reads MNHEY; CDR2 reads SMNVEV (reference sequence).

The chain carries TRBV3-1 (or the pseudogene TRBV3-2) and TRBJ1-1; D is uncertain. The CDR3 is 14 amino acids. Trimming stripped 0 bases from V and 1 base from J, with 6 bases between. CDR1 and CDR2 (germline): LGHDT, YNNKEL (reference sequence). The CDR3 reads CASSQDWQNTEAFF. The DNA for the CDR3 is TGTGCCAGCAGCCAAGACTGGCAGAACACTGAAGCTTTCTTT.

The gene calls are TRBV29-1 and TRBJ2-1; a weak D match, TRBD1 (6 bases). The V end was cut by 1 base, the J end by 9 bases, with 13 bases between. The CDR3 extends over 13 amino acids. CDR1 and CDR2 (germline): SQVTM, ANQGSEA. CDR3 DNA sequence: TGCAGCGTTGAAGCGGACAGATCGAGTGAGCAGTTCTTC. This translates into CSVEADRSSEQFF.

The J gene is TRBJ1-5, the V gene TRBV19, with D hard to call. Germline CDR1 and CDR2: LNHDA and SQIVND (reference sequence). V lost 3 bases and J lost 2, with 26 bases in between. The CDR3 is made up of 20 amino acids. CDR3: CASSIVWTGSGYEGNQPQHF. The CDR3 nucleotides read TGTGCCAGTAGTATTGTATGGACTGGGAGCGGCTATGAGGGCAATCAGCCCCAGCATTTT.

CDR3 amino acids: CAISATTGNSYEQYF. CDR3 in DNA: TGTGCCATCAGTGCCACGACAGGGAACTCCTACGAGCAGTACTTC. The rearrangement uses TRBV10-3 and TRBJ2-7, with TRBD1 identical over 7 bases. The ends lost 4 bases at V and 0 bases at J; junction bases unmatched: 6. Germline V gene data show CDR1 as ENHRY and CDR2 as SYGVKD. CDR3 length: 15 residues.

The V call is TRBV20-1, the J call TRBJ1-1; D is possibly TRBD1 (5 bases). The CDR3 loop spans 13 amino acids. V lost 3 bases and J lost 5, with 13 bases in between. CDR1 and CDR2 (germline): DFQATT, SNEGSKA (reference sequence). The CDR3 loop reads CSASFQGSTEAFF. The DNA of the CDR3 is TGCAGTGCTAGTTTCCAGGGAAGTACTGAAGCTTTCTTT.

CDR3 protein: CASSSTSYPRLDTQYF. The CDR3 DNA reads TGTGCCAGCAGTTCGACCTCTTACCCGAGGTTAGATACGCAGTATTTT. The V gene is TRBV21-1, the J gene TRBJ2-3; the table's TRBD2 call for D was not verified on the DNA. TRBV21-1 is listed as a pseudogene. The CDR3 has 16 residues.

The gene calls are TRBV7-6 and TRBJ2-3; D not certain. From germline, CDR1 is SGHVS and CDR2 FNYEAQ. Trimming stripped 5 bases from V and 11 bases from J, with 17 bases between. This CDR3 spans 13 amino acids. CDR3 in amino acids: CASSPRSVGGQYF. Here the CDR3 DNA reads TGTGCCAGCAGCCCCCGGTCGGTTGGCGGGCAGTATTTT.